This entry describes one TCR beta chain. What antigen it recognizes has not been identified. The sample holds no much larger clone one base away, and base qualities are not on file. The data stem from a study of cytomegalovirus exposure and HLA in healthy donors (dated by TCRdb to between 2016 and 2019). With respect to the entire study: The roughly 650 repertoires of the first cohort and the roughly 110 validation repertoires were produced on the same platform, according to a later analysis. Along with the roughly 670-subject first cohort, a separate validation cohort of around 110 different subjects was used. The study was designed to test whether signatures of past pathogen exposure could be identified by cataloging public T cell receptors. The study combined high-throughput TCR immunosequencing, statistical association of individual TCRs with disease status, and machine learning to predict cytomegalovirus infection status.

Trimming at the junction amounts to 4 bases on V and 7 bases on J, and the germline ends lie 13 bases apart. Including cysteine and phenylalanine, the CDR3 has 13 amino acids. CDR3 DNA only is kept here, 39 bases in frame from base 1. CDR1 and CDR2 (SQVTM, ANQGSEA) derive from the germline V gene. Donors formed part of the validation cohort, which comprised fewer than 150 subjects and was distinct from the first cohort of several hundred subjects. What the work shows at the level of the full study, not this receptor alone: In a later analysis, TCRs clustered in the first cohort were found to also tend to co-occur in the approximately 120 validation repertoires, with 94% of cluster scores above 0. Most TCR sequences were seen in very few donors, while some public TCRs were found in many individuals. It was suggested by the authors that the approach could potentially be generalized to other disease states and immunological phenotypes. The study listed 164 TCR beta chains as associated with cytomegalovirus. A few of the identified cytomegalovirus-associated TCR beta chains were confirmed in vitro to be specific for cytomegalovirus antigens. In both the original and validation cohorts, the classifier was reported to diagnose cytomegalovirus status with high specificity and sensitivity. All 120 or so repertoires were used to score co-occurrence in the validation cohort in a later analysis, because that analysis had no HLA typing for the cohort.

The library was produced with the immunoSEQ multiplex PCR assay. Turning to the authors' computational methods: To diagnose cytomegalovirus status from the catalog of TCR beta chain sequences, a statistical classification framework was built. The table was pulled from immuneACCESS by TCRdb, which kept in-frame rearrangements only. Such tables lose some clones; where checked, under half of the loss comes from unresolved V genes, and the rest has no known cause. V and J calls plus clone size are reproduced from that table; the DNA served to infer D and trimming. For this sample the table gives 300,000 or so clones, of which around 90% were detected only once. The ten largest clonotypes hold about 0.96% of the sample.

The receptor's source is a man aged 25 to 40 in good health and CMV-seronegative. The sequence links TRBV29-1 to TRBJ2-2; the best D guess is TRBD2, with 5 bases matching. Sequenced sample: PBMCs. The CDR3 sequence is CSVVGPGGGELFF. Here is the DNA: TGCAGCGTTGTCGGTCCTGGAGGCGGGGAGCTGTTTTTT.